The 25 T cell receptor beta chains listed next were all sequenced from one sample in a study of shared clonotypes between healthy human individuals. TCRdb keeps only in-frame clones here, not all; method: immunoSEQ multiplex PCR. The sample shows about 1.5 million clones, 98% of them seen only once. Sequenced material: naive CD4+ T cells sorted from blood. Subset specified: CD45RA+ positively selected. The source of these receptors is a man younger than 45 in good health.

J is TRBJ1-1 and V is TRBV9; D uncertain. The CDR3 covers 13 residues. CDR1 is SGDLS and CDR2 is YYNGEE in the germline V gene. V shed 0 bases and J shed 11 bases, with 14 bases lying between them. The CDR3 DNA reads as TGTGCCAGCAGCGTAGATCTAGGCGGTTGGGCTTTCTTT. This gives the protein CASSVDLGGWAFF.

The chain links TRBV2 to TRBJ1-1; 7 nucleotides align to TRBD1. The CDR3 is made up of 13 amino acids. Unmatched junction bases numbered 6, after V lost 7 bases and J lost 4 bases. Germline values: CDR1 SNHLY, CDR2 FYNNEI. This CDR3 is CASISRGSTEAFF. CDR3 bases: TGTGCCAGCATTAGCAGGGGGAGCACTGAAGCTTTCTTT. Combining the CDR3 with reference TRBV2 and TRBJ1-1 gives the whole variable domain EPEVTQTPSHQVTQMGQEVILRCVPISNHLYFYWYRQILGQKVEFLVSFYNNEISEKSEIFDDQFSVERPDGSNFTLKIRSTKLEDSAMYFCASISRGSTEAFFGQGTRLTVV.

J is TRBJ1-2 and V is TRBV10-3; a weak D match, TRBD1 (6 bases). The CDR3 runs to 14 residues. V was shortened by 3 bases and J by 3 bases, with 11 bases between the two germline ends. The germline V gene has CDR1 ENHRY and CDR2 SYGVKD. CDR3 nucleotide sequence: TGTGCCATCAGTGAACTGGGGGCGGACTATGGCTACACCTTC. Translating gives CAISELGADYGYTF.

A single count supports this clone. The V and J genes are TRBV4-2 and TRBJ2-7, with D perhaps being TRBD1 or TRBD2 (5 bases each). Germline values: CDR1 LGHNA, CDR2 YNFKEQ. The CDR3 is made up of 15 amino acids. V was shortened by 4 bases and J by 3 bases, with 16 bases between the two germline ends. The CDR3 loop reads CASSPSGVGVYEQYF. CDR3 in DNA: TGTGCCAGCAGCCCAAGCGGCGTGGGGGTCTACGAGCAGTACTTC.

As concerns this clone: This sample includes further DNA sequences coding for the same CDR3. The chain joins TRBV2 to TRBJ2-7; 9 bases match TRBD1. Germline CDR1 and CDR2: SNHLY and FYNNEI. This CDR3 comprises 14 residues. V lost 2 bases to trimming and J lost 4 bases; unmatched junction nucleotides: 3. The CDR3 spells CASSETGGFYEQYF. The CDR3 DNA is TGTGCCAGCAGTGAAACAGGGGGCTTTTACGAGCAGTACTTC. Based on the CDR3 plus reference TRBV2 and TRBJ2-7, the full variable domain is EPEVTQTPSHQVTQMGQEVILRCVPISNHLYFYWYRQILGQKVEFLVSFYNNEISEKSEIFDDQFSVERPDGSNFTLKIRSTKLEDSAMYFCASSETGGFYEQYFGPGTRLTVT.

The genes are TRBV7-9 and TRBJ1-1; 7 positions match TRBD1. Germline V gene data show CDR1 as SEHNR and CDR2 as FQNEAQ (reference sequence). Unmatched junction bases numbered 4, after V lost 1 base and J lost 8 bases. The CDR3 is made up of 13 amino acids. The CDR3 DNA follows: TGTGCCAGCAGCTTAGGGACAGGTAGGGAAGCTTTCTTT. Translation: CASSLGTGREAFF.

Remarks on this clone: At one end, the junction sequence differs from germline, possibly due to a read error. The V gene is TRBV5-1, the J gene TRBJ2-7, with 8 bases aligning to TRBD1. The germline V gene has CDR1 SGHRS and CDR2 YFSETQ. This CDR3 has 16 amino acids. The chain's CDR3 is CASSSMPDRVTSFPNF. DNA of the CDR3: TGCGCCAGCAGCTCGATGCCGGACAGGGTGACCTCCTTTCCGAACTTC.

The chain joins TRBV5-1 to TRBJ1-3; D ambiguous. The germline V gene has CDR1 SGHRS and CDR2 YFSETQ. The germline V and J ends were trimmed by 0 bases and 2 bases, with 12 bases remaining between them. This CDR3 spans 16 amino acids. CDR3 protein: CASSLAASWTGNTIYF. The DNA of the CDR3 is TGCGCCAGCAGCTTGGCGGCCTCTTGGACTGGAAACACCATATATTTT.

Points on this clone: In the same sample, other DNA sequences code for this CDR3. CDR3 bases: TGTGCCAGCTCACCGTACACAGATACGCAGTATTTT. This sequence encodes CASSPYTDTQYF. This chain connects TRBV18 to TRBJ2-3; D is unresolved. CDR1 and CDR2 (germline): KGHSH, LQKENI. This CDR3 contains 12 residues. V was shortened by 3 bases and J by 2 bases, with 3 bases between the two germline ends. Full variable domain (rest looked up from reference TRBV18 and TRBJ2-3): NAGVMQNPRHLVRRRGQEARLRCSPMKGHSHVYWYRQLPEEGLKFMVYLQKENIIDESGMPKERFSAEFPKEGPSILRIQQVVRGDSAAYFCASSPYTDTQYFGPGTRLTVL.

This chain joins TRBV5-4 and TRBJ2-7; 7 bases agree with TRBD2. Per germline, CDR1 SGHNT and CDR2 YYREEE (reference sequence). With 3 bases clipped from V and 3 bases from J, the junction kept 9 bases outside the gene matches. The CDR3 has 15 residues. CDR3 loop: CASSSSGLVSYEQYF. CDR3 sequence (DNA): TGTGCCAGCAGCTCCAGCGGACTAGTCAGCTACGAGCAGTACTTC.

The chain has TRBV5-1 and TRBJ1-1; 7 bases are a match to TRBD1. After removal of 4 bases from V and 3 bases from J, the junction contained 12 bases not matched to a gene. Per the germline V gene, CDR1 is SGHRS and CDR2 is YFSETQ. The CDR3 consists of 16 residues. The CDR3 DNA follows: TGCGCCAGCAGCATAGGTACAGGGGCGCCTGACACTGAAGCTTTCTTT. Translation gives CASSIGTGAPDTEAFF.

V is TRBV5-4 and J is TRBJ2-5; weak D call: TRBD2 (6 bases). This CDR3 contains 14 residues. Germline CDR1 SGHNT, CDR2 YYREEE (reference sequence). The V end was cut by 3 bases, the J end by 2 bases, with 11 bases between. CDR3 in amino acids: CASSYGTLQETQYF. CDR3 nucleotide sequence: TGTGCCAGCAGCTACGGGACTTTACAAGAGACCCAGTACTTC.

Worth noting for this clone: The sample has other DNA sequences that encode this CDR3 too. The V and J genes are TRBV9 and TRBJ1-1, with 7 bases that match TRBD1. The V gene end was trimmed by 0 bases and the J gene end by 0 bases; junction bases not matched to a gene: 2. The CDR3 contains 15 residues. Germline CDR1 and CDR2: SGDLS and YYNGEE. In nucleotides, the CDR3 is TGTGCCAGCAGCGTAGAAGGGACAGTGAACACTGAAGCTTTCTTT. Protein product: CASSVEGTVNTEAFF.

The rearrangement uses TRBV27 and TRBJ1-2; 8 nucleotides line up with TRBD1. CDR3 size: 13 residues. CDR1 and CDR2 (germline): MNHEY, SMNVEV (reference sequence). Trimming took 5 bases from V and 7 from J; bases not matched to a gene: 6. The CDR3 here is CASSHPGGGGYTF. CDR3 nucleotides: TGTGCCAGCAGTCACCCAGGGGGCGGTGGCTACACCTTC.

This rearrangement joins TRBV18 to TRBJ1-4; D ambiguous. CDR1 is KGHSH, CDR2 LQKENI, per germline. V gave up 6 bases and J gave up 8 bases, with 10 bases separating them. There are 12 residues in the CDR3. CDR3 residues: CASSPEREKLFF. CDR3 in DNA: TGTGCCAGCTCCCCAGAGAGGGAAAAACTGTTTTTT.

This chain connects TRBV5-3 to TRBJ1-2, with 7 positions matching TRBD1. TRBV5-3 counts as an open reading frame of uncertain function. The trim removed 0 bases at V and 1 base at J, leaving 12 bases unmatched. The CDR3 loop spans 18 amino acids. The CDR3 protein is CARSLEAIGDRHNYGYTF. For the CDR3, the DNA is TGTGCCAGAAGCTTGGAAGCGATAGGGGACAGACATAACTATGGCTACACCTTC.

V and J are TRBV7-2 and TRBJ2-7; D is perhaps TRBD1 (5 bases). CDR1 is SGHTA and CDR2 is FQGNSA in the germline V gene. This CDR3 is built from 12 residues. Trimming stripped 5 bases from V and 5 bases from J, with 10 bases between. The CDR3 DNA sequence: TGTGCCAGCAGCCCCCGCAGGGACGAGCAGTACTTC. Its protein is CASSPRRDEQYF.

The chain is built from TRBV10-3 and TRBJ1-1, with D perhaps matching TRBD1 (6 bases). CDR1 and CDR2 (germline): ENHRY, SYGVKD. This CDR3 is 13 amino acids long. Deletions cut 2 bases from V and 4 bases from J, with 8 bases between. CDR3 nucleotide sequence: TGTGCCATCAGTGAGGGACAGACCACTGAAGCTTTCTTT. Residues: CAISEGQTTEAFF.

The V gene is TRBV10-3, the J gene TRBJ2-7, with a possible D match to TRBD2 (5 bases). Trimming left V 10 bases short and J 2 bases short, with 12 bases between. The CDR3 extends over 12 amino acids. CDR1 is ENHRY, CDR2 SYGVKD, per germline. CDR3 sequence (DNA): TGTGCCACCGGCGGGCTTACCTACGAGCAGTACTTC. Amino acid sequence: CATGGLTYEQYF.

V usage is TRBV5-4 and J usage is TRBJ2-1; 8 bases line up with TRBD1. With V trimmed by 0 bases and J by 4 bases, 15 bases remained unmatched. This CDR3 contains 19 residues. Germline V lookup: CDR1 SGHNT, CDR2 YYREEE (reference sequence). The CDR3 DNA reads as TGTGCCAGCAGCTTGGCGGGGGCAGGGGGCGCTTCAACGTACAATGAGCAGTTCTTC. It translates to CASSLAGAGGASTYNEQFF.

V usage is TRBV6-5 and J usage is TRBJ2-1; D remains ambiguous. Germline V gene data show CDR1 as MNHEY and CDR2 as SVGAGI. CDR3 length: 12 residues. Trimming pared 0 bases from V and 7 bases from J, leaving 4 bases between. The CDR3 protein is CASSYSANEQFF. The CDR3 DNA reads TGTGCCAGCAGTTACTCAGCGAATGAGCAGTTCTTC.

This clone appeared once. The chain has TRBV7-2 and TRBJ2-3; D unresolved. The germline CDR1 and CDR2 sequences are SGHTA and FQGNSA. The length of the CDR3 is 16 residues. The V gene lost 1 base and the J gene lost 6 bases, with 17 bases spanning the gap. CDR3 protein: CASSLGDFTTQDTQYF. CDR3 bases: TGTGCCAGCAGCTTAGGAGACTTCACCACACAGGATACGCAGTATTTT.

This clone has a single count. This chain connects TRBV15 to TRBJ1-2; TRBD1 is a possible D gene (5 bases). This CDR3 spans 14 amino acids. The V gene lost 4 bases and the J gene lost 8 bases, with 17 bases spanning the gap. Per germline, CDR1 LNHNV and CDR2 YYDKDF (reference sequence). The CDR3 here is CATSNRAGLAGYTF. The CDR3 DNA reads TGTGCCACCAGCAATCGGGCAGGGTTGGCCGGCTACACCTTC. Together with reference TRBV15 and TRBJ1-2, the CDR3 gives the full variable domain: DAMVIQNPRYQVTQFGKPVTLSCSQTLNHNVMYWYQQKSSQAPKLLFHYYDKDFNNEADTPDNFQSRRPNTSFCFLDIRSPGLGDTAMYLCATSNRAGLAGYTFGSGTRLTVV.

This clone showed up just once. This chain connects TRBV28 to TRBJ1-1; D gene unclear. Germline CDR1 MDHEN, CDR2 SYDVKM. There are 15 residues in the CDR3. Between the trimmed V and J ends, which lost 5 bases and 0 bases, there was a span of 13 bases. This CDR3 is CASSPLGTMNTEAFF. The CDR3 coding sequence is TGTGCCAGCAGTCCCCTCGGTACAATGAACACTGAAGCTTTCTTT.

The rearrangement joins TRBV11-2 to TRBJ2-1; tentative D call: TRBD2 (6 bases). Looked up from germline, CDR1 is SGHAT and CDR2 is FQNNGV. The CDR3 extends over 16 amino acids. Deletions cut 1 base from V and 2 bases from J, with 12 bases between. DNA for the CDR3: TGTGCCAGCAGCTTAGTCTCGGGACTGGCCTACAATGAGCAGTTCTTC. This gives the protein CASSLVSGLAYNEQFF.